Below, 21 T cell receptor beta chains from the same sample are listed, as sequenced in a study of CD8 T cells in Susac syndrome. When the RNA was reverse transcribed, random hexamers were used with an input of roughly 0.5 to 1 ug. TCRdb fed the immunoSEQ multiplex PCR reads into MiXCR, producing one record per CDR3 protein. The sample has approximately 220,000 distinct CDR3 sequences, approximately 90% seen once. The sequencing input was CD8+ T cells from PBMCs. The origin of the receptors is a human donor with multiple sclerosis.

Only one count was recorded for this clonotype. J is TRBJ2-5 and V is TRBV20-1; D is possibly TRBD1 or TRBD2 (6 bases each). The germline V gene encodes CDR1 DFQATT and CDR2 SNEGSKA (reference sequence). Trimming removed 0 bases from V and 5 bases from J, with 22 bases in between. The CDR3 contains 17 residues. CDR3 in amino acids: CSARDLFGGLGRETQYF. Written as DNA, the CDR3 is TGCAGTGCTAGAGATCTGTTCGGGGGCTTGGGTAGGGAGACCCAGTACTTC.

J is TRBJ1-1 and V is TRBV29-1; a possible D gene is TRBD1 (6 bases). The CDR3 extends over 15 amino acids. The V end lost 4 bases, the J end lost 4 bases, and 19 bases lay between the germline ends. Germline V lookup: CDR1 SQVTM, CDR2 ANQGSEA. CDR3 nucleotides: TGCAGCGTTGTAGCCCCCGGGGGCGCGAGCACTGAAGCTTTCTTT. Translated, it gives CSVVAPGGASTEAFF.

The chain recombines TRBV7-9 with TRBJ2-2; weak D call: TRBD2 (6 bases). The V gene's germline CDR1 is SEHNR and CDR2 FQNEAQ (reference sequence). Trimming left V 4 bases short and J 5 bases short, with 11 bases between. The CDR3 has 14 amino acids. The CDR3 nucleotides read TGTGCCAGCAGCTCTCTAGCGATAACCGGGGAGCTGTTTTTT. Protein sequence: CASSSLAITGELFF.

The chain carries TRBV6-1 and TRBJ2-7, with D possibly TRBD2 on 5 matching bases. CDR1 and CDR2 (germline): MNHNS, SASEGT. This CDR3 spans 12 amino acids. V lost 8 bases to trimming and J lost 4 bases, with 12 bases between them. The CDR3 reads CASLDLIYEQYF. The CDR3 nucleotides are TGTGCCAGCTTGGACTTAATATACGAGCAGTACTTC.

CDR3 sequence reads: CASGLVGTDDGYTF. The CDR3 coding sequence is TGTGCTAGTGGTTTGGTAGGAACAGATGATGGCTACACCTTC. The chain employs TRBV12-5 and TRBJ1-2; D not certain. V lost 0 bases and J lost 6, with 11 bases in between. Looked up from germline, CDR1 is LGHNT and CDR2 is FRNRAP. The CDR3 has 14 amino acids.

The chain employs TRBV19 and TRBJ2-7, with D possibly called TRBD1 or TRBD2 (5 bases each). Per the germline V gene, CDR1 is LNHDA and CDR2 is SQIVND (reference sequence). The CDR3 contains 13 residues. V was trimmed by 5 bases and J by 5 bases, leaving 13 bases between them. For the CDR3, the DNA is TGTGCCAGTAGTCTCCGTGGGGGTGACGAGCAGTACTTC. It specifies CASSLRGGDEQYF.

The chain employs TRBV19 and TRBJ2-6; 7 bases line up with TRBD1. J was trimmed by 6 bases and V by 7 bases; bases with no gene match: 12. Germline V gene lookup returns CDR1 LNHDA and CDR2 SQIVND (reference sequence). The CDR3 is 16 amino acids. The CDR3 coding sequence is TGTGCCAGTACGCGGAAGGGACAGAATGTGGCCAACGTCCTGACTTTC. Protein product: CASTRKGQNVANVLTF.

The chain employs TRBV7-9 and TRBJ1-2; 7 nucleotides align to TRBD1. J gave up 7 bases and V 0 bases, and 8 bases lay outside the gene matches. The CDR3 spans 15 residues. Germline CDR1 and CDR2: SEHNR and FQNEAQ (reference sequence). The CDR3 spells CASSLAPTGSRGYTF. CDR3 nucleotide sequence: TGTGCCAGCAGCTTAGCCCCGACAGGGTCTCGTGGCTACACCTTC.

The V and J genes are TRBV3-1 and TRBJ1-2; D is unresolved. The CDR3 is made up of 15 amino acids. Per germline, CDR1 LGHDT and CDR2 YNNKEL (reference sequence). V was trimmed by 0 bases and J by 6 bases, leaving 14 bases between them. For the CDR3, the DNA is TGTGCCAGCAGCCAAGATTTAGGCCAGGTGGATGGCTACACCTTC. It yields the protein CASSQDLGQVDGYTF. The complete variable domain, with remaining parts taken from reference TRBV3-1 and TRBJ1-2, reads DTAVSQTPKYLVTQMGNDKSIKCEQNLGHDTMYWYKQDSKKFLKIMFSYNNKELIINETVPNRFSPKSPDKAHLNLHINSLELGDSAVYFCASSQDLGQVDGYTFGSGTRLTVV.

The J gene is TRBJ1-2, the V gene TRBV7-9, with D perhaps TRBD1 (5 bases). The germline CDR1 and CDR2 sequences are SEHNR and FQNEAQ (reference sequence). The CDR3 is 16 residues long. Trimming left V 7 bases short and J 0 bases short, with 18 bases between. The CDR3 loop is CASTGSGEYSNYGYTF. Written as DNA, the CDR3 is TGTGCCAGCACCGGTTCGGGGGAGTATTCTAACTATGGCTACACCTTC.

The chain joins TRBV6-5 to TRBJ2-3; 8 nucleotides match TRBD2. V was pared by 2 bases and J by 6 bases, with 7 bases of the junction left unmatched. Germline V gene lookup returns CDR1 MNHEY and CDR2 SVGAGI. The CDR3 contains 15 residues. CDR3 DNA: TGTGCCAGCAGTTACGACCAGCGGGAGCGGGATACGCAGTATTTT. Protein: CASSYDQRERDTQYF.

The rearrangement uses TRBV7-9 and TRBJ1-2; D uncertain. Germline V gene sequence: CDR1 SEHNR, CDR2 FQNEAQ (reference sequence). Trimming shortened V by 4 bases and J by 0 bases, and 9 bases separated the two germline ends. The CDR3 is made up of 14 amino acids. CDR3 DNA: TGTGCCAGCAGCTCGCTTTTCACTAACTATGGCTACACCTTC. Translating gives CASSSLFTNYGYTF.

This chain connects TRBV19 to TRBJ2-7; D may correspond to TRBD1 or TRBD2 (6 bases each). Germline loops: CDR1 LNHDA, CDR2 SQIVND (reference sequence). The CDR3 is 14 residues long. V lost 10 bases, J lost 0 bases, and 16 bases lay in between. CDR3 sequence reads: CATSVGGASYEQYF. The CDR3, as DNA: TGTGCCACCTCTGTGGGGGGCGCCTCCTACGAGCAGTACTTC.

The chain joins TRBV27 to TRBJ1-4; the D is unclear. CDR1 is MNHEY, CDR2 SMNVEV, per germline (reference sequence). The CDR3 sequence is 15 residues long. Trimming stripped 6 bases from V and 3 bases from J, with 14 bases between. The CDR3 reads CASSPPEAANEKLFF. CDR3 in DNA: TGTGCCAGCAGCCCACCGGAGGCCGCTAATGAAAAACTGTTTTTT.

The chain employs TRBV24-1 and TRBJ2-5; perhaps TRBD2 as D (5 bases). With 3 bases removed from V and 1 base from J, the gap between germline ends came to 11 bases. Germline V CDR1 and CDR2: KGHDR, SFDVKD. The CDR3 extends over 15 amino acids. The CDR3: CATSDGRAFQETQYF. CDR3 coding DNA: TGTGCCACCAGTGATGGGCGGGCGTTCCAAGAGACCCAGTACTTC.

This sequence joins TRBV7-9 and TRBJ2-5, with D possibly being TRBD2 (7 bases). The CDR3 contains 16 residues. Germline V gene sequence: CDR1 SEHNR, CDR2 FQNEAQ (reference sequence). Trimming stripped 1 base from V and 5 bases from J, with 17 bases between. CDR3 coding DNA: TGTGCCAGCAGCTTAGGCGAGGGGGGGCCAATGGAGACCCAGTACTTC. Translation gives CASSLGEGGPMETQYF.

The J gene is TRBJ2-3, the V gene TRBV9; D not resolved. This CDR3 comprises 14 residues. The V end lost 2 bases, the J end lost 0 bases, and 7 bases lay between the germline ends. The germline V gene encodes CDR1 SGDLS and CDR2 YYNGEE. CDR3 sequence: CASSVQTSTDTQYF. The CDR3, as DNA: TGTGCCAGCAGCGTCCAGACTAGCACAGATACGCAGTATTTT.

This sequence joins TRBV2 and TRBJ1-2, with 8 bases fitting TRBD1. CDR1 and CDR2 from the germline V gene are SNHLY and FYNNEI. V was pared by 7 bases and J by 5 bases, with 18 bases of the junction left unmatched. This CDR3 contains 17 residues. The chain's CDR3 is CASTIPREDRVWYGYTF. CDR3 coding DNA: TGTGCCAGCACCATCCCACGAGAGGACAGGGTGTGGTATGGCTACACCTTC.

In this sample, this clonotype turned up once. This chain links TRBV11-1 with TRBJ2-2, with TRBD2 identical over 8 bases. This CDR3 comprises 16 residues. With V trimmed by 2 bases and J by 6 bases, 8 bases remained unmatched. Germline values: CDR1 SGHAT, CDR2 FQDESV (reference sequence). In DNA, the CDR3 is TGTGCCAGCAGCTTAAAAGCGGGAGTCCCATCCGGGGAGCTGTTTTTT. Translation gives CASSLKAGVPSGELFF.

This CDR3 reads CASSPQGRRANVLTF. The CDR3 coding sequence is TGCGCCAGCAGCCCCCAGGGAAGGAGGGCCAACGTCCTGACTTTC. This chain uses TRBV4-3 with TRBJ2-6; a possible D gene is TRBD1 (5 bases). The V gene's germline CDR1 is LGHNA and CDR2 YSLEER. The CDR3 is 15 amino acids. Trimming pared 4 bases from V and 5 bases from J, leaving 12 bases between.

CDR3 sequence reads: CASSSRGANVLTF. The CDR3 DNA is TGTGCCAGCAGCTCACGTGGGGCCAACGTCCTGACTTTC. The rearrangement links TRBV7-8 to TRBJ2-6; D not certain. V lost 4 bases and J 3 bases, leaving 4 bases between the germline ends. Germline V gene lookup returns CDR1 SGHVS and CDR2 FQNEAQ. CDR3 size: 13 residues. The whole variable domain, remainder taken from reference TRBV7-8 and TRBJ2-6, is GAGVSQSPRYKVAKRGQDVALRCDPISGHVSLFWYQQALGQGPEFLTYFQNEAQLDKSGLPSDRFFAERPEGSVSTLKIQRTQQEDSAVYLCASSSRGANVLTFGAGSRLTVL.